The sequence of this T cell receptor beta chain was determined in a study of molecular identifiers for immune sequencing clone quantification (dated by TCRdb to the late 2010s). Regarding the research as a whole: For a replicate experiment, RNA from around 20,000 or 99,000 naive CD8 T cells was divided into five aliquots, and four of the five aliquots were sequenced. The study was a methods study using CD8 T cells to benchmark molecular-identifier clustering-based TCR repertoire sequencing (MIDCIRS) and TCR RNA copy counting.

Libraries of naive CD8 T cells were built from anywhere between about 17,000 and 1,000,000 sorted cells, with 10%, 30% or 50% of the purified RNA used. Naive CD8 T cells, defined as CD8+CD4-CCR7+CD45RA+, were FACS-sorted into RLT Plus buffer on a BD FACSAria II. Detection sensitivity was tested by spiking Jurkat RNA equal to roughly ten TCR copies' worth into samples containing roughly 17,000-1,100,000 naive CD8 T cells. Enrichment of CD8 T cells was performed with RosetteSep CD8+ T Cell Enrichment Cocktail and Ficoll-Paque, after which ACK red cell lysis was carried out. A few counts support this clonotype. Its antigen remains undetermined. At one end, the junction sequence differs from germline, possibly due to a read error. The CDR3 runs 14 amino acids, cysteine and phenylalanine included. Only the CDR3 part of the read is kept: 42 bases, read in frame from the first base. From a lookup of the germline V gene, CDR1 and CDR2 are MDHEN and SYDVKM.

Library preparation was by PCR. TCRdb shows the sequencer as Illumina HiSeq 4000. Bulk TCR libraries were prepared as previously described, using TCR primers listed in Table S5. The Qiagen AllPrep DNA/RNA kit was used to purify total RNA. Reads from multiple sequencing runs of the same library were pooled before analysis. Per the original workflow: Reads were retained only if their TCR constant sequence matched exactly, and those retained reads were trimmed to 150 nt and grouped according to their 12-nt molecular barcodes. Reads within each barcode group were sub-clustered using a 15% Levenshtein threshold, and quality-weighted consensus sequences were constructed for each RNA molecule. Non-functional sequences were discarded, and so were lower-count sequences lying one edit away from another sequence. Barcode sub-clusters with fewer than 20% of the maximum read count were removed, based on fitting two negative binomial distributions. TCRdb itself trimmed the public reads at Q25 with fastp, ran MiXCR and retained productive beta chains. Each CDR3 protein appears once, grouped with its most common genes and DNA. TCRdb's processing, not the study's, gives the V and J calls here. Present in this sample are just under 650,000 distinct CDR3 sequences, just under 20% of which were seen just once. The biggest ten clones account for 0.7% to 1% of the sample.

General conclusions and limits of the study: Spiked-in Jurkat TCR RNA equal to a single cell's worth was reported to be detectable even within 1,100,000 naive CD8 T cells. In CMV-specific effector cells, over 98% of molecules were held by clones above 20 RNA copies, whereas under 1% of molecules were held by such clones in naive cells. Modeling indicated about 3.1 TCR RNA copies recovered per cell, compared with roughly 9.7 by digital PCR, which implies a capture efficiency of around 30%. Highly expanded clone sizes could be underestimated if identical TCR molecules share a barcode. Naive libraries contained spiked-in Jurkat TCR RNA (approximately nine copies' worth), which is not part of the donor repertoire. Without barcode sub-clustering, chimeric consensus sequences inflated TCR diversity; chimeras reached as high as 47%.

The chain employs TRBV28 and TRBJ1-5, with an unclear D gene assignment. The sequencing input was naive CD8+ T cells from blood, with Jurkat cell RNA spiked in. The cell subset or site label here, explained by the study, means: FACS-sorted CD8+CD4-CCR7+CD45RA+ naive T cells. The TCR sequence derives from a human donor in good health. Some libraries in this study had Jurkat cell RNA spiked in. The DNA sequence is TGTGTCAGCAGTTTAATAGGGTTATCTCAGCCCCAGCATTTT. Protein translation: CVSSLIGLSQPQHF.